This T cell receptor beta chain was found in a study of Ad26.COV2.S vaccination and SARS-CoV-2 variants. Study overall: Donor had been placed in the Ad26.COV2.S arm of the COV1001 trial. Once or twice, 56 days apart, Ad26.COV2.S was delivered intramuscularly. Study-wide findings and caveats: Placebo recipients trailed vaccine recipients in spike-specific TCR breadth.

This CDR3 has 13 residues. V lost 2 bases and J 4 bases, leaving 7 bases between the germline ends. Germline V gene lookup returns CDR1 SGDLS and CDR2 YYNGEE. This clone was observed once. Its antigen is unidentified. Other DNA variants within this sample encode the same CDR3. The table came from immunoSEQ multiplex PCR; TCRdb's copy has only in-frame clones and leaves some out. This table holds 400,000 to 450,000 clones, around 90% found once. Treatment in this sample: around 19 received Ad26.COV2.S at low or high dose, single or two shots; 5 received placebo; per-sample allocation not given. Samples analyzed were those drawn on day 63 after the first vaccine or placebo injection. Donation was by an adult aged 18-55 years who was in Boston.

The sequenced sample was peripheral blood, obtained in a trial of Ad26.COV2.S vaccine versus placebo. The chain uses TRBV9 and TRBJ2-1, with a possible D match to TRBD1 (6 bases). The clonotype comes from a person aged 18-60 years who received the Ad26.COV2.S COVID-19 vaccine or a placebo. CDR3 loop: CASSVGQYNEQFF. CDR3 nucleotide sequence: TGTGCCAGCAGCGTTGGACAGTACAATGAGCAGTTCTTC.